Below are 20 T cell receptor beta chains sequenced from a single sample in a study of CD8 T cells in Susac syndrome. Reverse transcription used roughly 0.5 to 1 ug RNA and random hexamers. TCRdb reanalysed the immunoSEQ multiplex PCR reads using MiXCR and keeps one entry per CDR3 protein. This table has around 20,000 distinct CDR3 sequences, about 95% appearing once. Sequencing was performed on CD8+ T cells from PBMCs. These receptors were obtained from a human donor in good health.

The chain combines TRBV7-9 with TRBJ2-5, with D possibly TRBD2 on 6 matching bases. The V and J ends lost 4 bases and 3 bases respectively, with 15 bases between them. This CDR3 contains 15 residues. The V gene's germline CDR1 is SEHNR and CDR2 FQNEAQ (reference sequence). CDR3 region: CASSSQLALKETQYF. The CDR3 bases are TGTGCCAGCAGCTCCCAACTAGCCTTAAAAGAGACCCAGTACTTC.

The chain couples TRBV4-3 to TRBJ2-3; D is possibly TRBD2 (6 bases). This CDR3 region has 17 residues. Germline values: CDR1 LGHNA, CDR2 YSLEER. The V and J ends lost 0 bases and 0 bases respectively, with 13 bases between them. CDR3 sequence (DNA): TGCGCCAGCAGCCAAGATTTGGAGGGCCCAAGCACAGATACGCAGTATTTT. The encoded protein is CASSQDLEGPSTDTQYF.

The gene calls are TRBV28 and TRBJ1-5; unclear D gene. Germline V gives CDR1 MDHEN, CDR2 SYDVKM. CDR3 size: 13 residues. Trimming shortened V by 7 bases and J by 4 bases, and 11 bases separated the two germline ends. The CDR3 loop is CASILDWNQPQHF. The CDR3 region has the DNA TGTGCCAGCATACTGGACTGGAATCAGCCCCAGCATTTT.

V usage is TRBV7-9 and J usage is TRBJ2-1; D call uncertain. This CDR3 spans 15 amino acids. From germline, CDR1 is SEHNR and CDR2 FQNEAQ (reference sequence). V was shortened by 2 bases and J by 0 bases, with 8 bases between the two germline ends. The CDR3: CASSLSPNSYNEQFF. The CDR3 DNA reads TGTGCCAGCAGCTTATCGCCCAACTCCTACAATGAGCAGTTCTTC.

The CDR3 reads CASSVSTGDTYEQYF. The CDR3 DNA follows: TGTGCCAGCAGCGTATCGACAGGGGACACCTACGAGCAGTACTTC. This chain joins TRBV9 and TRBJ2-7; 8 bases are a match to TRBD1. Germline assignment: CDR1 SGDLS and CDR2 YYNGEE. The CDR3 length is 15 residues. The V and J ends lost 1 base and 2 bases, in that order; junction bases with no gene match: 5.

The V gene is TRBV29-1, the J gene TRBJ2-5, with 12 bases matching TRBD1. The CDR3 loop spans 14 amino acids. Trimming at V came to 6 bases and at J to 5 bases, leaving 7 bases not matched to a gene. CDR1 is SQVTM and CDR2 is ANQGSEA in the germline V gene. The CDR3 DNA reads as TGCAGCGTGCCGGGACAGGGGGCGTGGGAGACCCAGTACTTC. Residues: CSVPGQGAWETQYF.

CDR3 region: CSARGTGYILGYTF. In DNA form, the CDR3 reads TGCAGTGCTAGGGGGACAGGGTATATTCTCGGCTACACCTTC. The chain joins TRBV20-1 to TRBJ1-2; 9 bases align to TRBD1. V gave up 3 bases and J gave up 8 bases; unmatched junction bases: 10. Germline CDR1 reads DFQATT; CDR2 reads SNEGSKA (reference sequence). The CDR3 consists of 14 residues.

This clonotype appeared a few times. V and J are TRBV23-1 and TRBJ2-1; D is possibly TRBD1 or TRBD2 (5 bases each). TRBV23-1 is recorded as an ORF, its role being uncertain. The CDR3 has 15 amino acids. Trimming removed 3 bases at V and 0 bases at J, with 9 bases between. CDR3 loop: CASSHGGSSYNEQFF. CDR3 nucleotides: TGCGCCAGCAGTCATGGGGGTAGCTCCTACAATGAGCAGTTCTTC.

The CDR3 loop is CASSPPPGQALTDTQYF. The CDR3 DNA sequence: TGTGCCAGCTCACCACCTCCGGGACAGGCCCTAACAGATACGCAGTATTTT. The gene calls are TRBV18 and TRBJ2-3, with 8 bases matching TRBD1. This CDR3 has 17 residues. CDR1 is KGHSH and CDR2 is LQKENI in the germline V gene. Germline trimming cut 0 bases from V and 3 bases from J; bases unmatched to any gene: 8. The complete variable domain, with remaining parts taken from reference TRBV18 and TRBJ2-3, reads NAGVMQNPRHLVRRRGQEARLRCSPMKGHSHVYWYRQLPEEGLKFMVYLQKENIIDESGMPKERFSAEFPKEGPSILRIQQVVRGDSAAYFCASSPPPGQALTDTQYFGPGTRLTVL.

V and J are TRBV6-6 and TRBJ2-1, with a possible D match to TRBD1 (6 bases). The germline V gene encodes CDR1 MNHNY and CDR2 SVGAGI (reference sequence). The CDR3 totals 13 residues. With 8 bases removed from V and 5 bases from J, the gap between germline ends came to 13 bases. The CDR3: CASGLRDNNEQFF. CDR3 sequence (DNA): TGTGCCAGCGGACTCCGGGACAACAATGAGCAGTTCTTC.

This CDR3 is CASSLGVPNYGYTF. The CDR3 DNA sequence: TGTGCCAGCAGCTTGGGGGTTCCCAACTATGGCTACACCTTC. The chain carries TRBV5-4 and TRBJ1-2; the D is unclear. The CDR3 contains 14 residues. The germline V gene encodes CDR1 SGHNT and CDR2 YYREEE (reference sequence). Trimming shortened V by 0 bases and J by 2 bases, and 8 bases separated the two germline ends.

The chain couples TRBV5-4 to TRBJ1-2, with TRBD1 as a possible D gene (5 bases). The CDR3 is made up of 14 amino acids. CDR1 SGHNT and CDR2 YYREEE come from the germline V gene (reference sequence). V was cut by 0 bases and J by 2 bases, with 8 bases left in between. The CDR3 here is CASSLAGDNYGYTF. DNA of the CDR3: TGTGCCAGCAGCTTGGCCGGGGACAACTATGGCTACACCTTC.

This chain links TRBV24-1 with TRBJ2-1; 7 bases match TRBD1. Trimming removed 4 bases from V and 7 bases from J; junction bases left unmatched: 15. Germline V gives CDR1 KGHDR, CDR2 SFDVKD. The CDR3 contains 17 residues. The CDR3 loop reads CATSDPLQPIQGNEQFF. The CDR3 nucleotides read TGTGCCACCAGTGACCCCCTACAGCCGATACAGGGGAATGAGCAGTTCTTC.

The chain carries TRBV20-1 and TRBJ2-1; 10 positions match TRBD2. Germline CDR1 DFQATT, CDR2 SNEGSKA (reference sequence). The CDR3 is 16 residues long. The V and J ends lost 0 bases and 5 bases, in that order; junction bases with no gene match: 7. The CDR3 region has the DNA TGCAGTGCTAGAGATCGTGAGCGGGAGGGGAACAATGAGCAGTTCTTC. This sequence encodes CSARDREREGNNEQFF.

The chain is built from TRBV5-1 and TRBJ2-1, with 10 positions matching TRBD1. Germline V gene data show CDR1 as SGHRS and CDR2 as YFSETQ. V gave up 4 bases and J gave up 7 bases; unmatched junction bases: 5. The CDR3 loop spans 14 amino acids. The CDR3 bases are TGCGCCAGCAGCCCGGGACAGGGGTTGAATGAGCAGTTCTTC. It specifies CASSPGQGLNEQFF.

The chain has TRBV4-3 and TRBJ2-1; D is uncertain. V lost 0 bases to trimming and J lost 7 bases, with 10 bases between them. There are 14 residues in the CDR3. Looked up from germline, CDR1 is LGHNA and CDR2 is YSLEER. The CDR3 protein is CASSQDPPENEQFF. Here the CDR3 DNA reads TGCGCCAGCAGCCAAGATCCCCCCGAGAATGAGCAGTTCTTC.

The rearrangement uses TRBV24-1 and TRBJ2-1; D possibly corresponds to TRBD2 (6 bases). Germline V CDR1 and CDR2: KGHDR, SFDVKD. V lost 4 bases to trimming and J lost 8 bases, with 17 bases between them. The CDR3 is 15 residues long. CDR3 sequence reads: CATSDTSFGVHEQFF. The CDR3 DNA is TGTGCCACCAGTGACACTAGCTTCGGGGTCCATGAGCAGTTCTTC.

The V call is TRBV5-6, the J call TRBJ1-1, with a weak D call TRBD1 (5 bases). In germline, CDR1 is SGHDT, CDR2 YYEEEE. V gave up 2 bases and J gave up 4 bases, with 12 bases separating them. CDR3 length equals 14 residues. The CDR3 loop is CASSFVRGSTEAFF. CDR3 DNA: TGTGCCAGCAGCTTCGTAAGGGGAAGCACTGAAGCTTTCTTT.

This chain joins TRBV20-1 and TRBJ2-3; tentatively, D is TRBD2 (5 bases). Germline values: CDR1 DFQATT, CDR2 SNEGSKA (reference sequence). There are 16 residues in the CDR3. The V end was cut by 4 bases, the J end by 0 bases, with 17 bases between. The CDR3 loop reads CSATLGRTTSTDTQYF. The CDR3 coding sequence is TGCAGTGCTACCTTAGGGAGAACCACTAGCACAGATACGCAGTATTTT.

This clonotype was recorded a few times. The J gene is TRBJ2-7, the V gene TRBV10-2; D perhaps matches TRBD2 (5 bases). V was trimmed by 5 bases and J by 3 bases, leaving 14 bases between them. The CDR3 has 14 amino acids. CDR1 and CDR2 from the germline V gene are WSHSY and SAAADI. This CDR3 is CASSLSGTLYEQYF. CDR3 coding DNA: TGCGCCAGCAGTTTGAGCGGTACTCTCTACGAGCAGTACTTC.